The entry below gives a single TCR beta chain sequence along with its context. Its antigen is unknown. J gave up 9 bases and V 3 bases, and 4 bases lay outside the gene matches. The V gene's germline CDR1 is LGHDT and CDR2 YNNKEL (reference sequence). This CDR3 spans 13 amino acids. This sample stems from a study of identical twins. General study results and limits: Excess twin sharing in beta out-of-frame sequences was weaker. Monozygotic twin pairs showed more out-of-frame TCR alpha sharing than models estimated. Instead of following the same donors, the conclusions were based on cross-sectional statistical analysis.

A universal primer site came from template switching; cDNA carried unique molecular identifiers. TCRdb processed the 5' RACE reads anew with MiXCR; each CDR3 protein has one entry. The repertoire holds roughly 700,000 distinct CDR3 sequences, 8% to 9% seen once, with approximately 0.89% in the top ten. This sample was shared with a second study, whose subject was yellow fever vaccine responses in identical twins.

This TCR came from a woman aged 18-30 years in good health. Input material: PBMCs. V is TRBV3-1 and J is TRBJ2-1, with TRBD2 matching 8 bases. The CDR3 here is CASSHPTSGEQFF. CDR3 nucleotides: TGTGCCAGCAGCCACCCTACTAGCGGTGAGCAGTTCTTC.